This T cell receptor (beta chain) was obtained from a study of control samples from healthy donors and cancer patients. The germline V and J ends were trimmed by 1 base and 2 bases, with 8 bases remaining between them. This CDR3 has 14 residues. Germline lookup yields CDR1 LNHDA and CDR2 SQIVND (reference sequence). Profiling relied on immunoSEQ multiplex PCR, and the TCRdb table lists in-frame clones only, not all of them. Here the sample spans some 90,000 clones, 80% to 95% being singletons. Material for sequencing was blood. The chain recombines TRBV19 with TRBJ1-1; perhaps TRBD1 as D (5 bases). This sequence was found in a woman in her 30s in good health. In DNA, the CDR3 is TGTGCCAGTAGTATAGGCAGGGTTAACACTGAAGCTTTCTTT. This codes for CASSIGRVNTEAFF.